This T cell receptor (beta chain) was profiled in a study of blood T cells in healthy people across ages. This CDR3 spans 13 amino acids. Germline values: CDR1 MDHEN, CDR2 SYDVKM. Germline trimming cut 11 bases from V and 10 bases from J; bases unmatched to any gene: 10. Using a J-beta primer mix together with a sample-barcoded 5' primer, a second PCR was run for about 6 to 12 cycles. Template switching added a 12-random-nucleotide identifier to every cDNA molecule. In TCRdb, the 5' RACE reads were re-called with MiXCR into one record per CDR3 protein. There are 1.5 million to 2 million distinct CDR3 sequences in the sample; 40% to 55% occur only once, and 2.1% lies in the top ten. Per individual sample, total RNA of at least 6 micrograms was extracted.

The rearrangement uses TRBV28 and TRBJ1-6; 8 nucleotides line up with TRBD1. This receptor was identified in a woman between 40 and 55 years old in good health. Material for sequencing was blood. This chain's CDR3 is CAAVRTGRSPLHF. The CDR3 DNA is TGTGCCGCCGTGCGGACAGGGAGGTCACCCCTCCACTTT.